This is a list of T cell receptor beta chains from one sample in a study of T cell responses to AZD1222 COVID-19 vaccine. Method: immunoSEQ multiplex PCR; TCRdb's copy keeps in-frame clones and lacks some. The sample yields about 150,000 clones, approximately 90% seen once. The sequencing here drew on peripheral blood, taken on day 0 of AZD1222 vaccination. The receptors derive from an adult in good health. Both conserved end residues are part of each CDR3. D genes are given only for firm matches. Some rows mark clone size as missing; the rest say once, few, many or name a class of expanded clone.

TRBD1	TRBV2	-	TRBJ1-2	TGTGCCAGTAGTTACGGGACAGGGAACTATGGCTACACCTTC	CASSYGTGNYGYTF
-	TRBV7-2	few	TRBJ1-6	TGTGCCAGCACCCTGTGGGGGGCGCGGAGCTCCTATAATTCACCCCTCCACTTT	CASTLWGARSSYNSPLHF
-	TRBV5-6	-	TRBJ1-4	TGTGCCAGCAGCCCGGACAAACGGTCTTCGGGGGAAAAACTGTTTTTT	CASSPDKRSSGEKLFF
TRBD1	TRBV6-5	once	TRBJ1-2	TGTGCCAGCAGTTACGAAGTGACAGGGGGCGATGGCTACACCTTC	CASSYEVTGGDGYTF
TRBD1	TRBV29-1	-	TRBJ1-2	TGCAGCGTTGAAGATCAGGGACAGGGAGGTGGCTACACCTTC	CSVEDQGQGGGYTF
-	TRBV5-5	-	TRBJ1-2	TGTGCCAGCAGCTTAAGACAGTATGGCTACACCTTC	CASSLRQYGYTF
-	TRBV7-2	-	TRBJ1-1	TGTGCCAGCAGCTTAGTTTGGGTCCAAAATGTGGCTGAAGCTTTCTTT	CASSLVWVQNVAEAFF
TRBD1	TRBV18	-	TRBJ2-6	TGTGCCAGCTCACCTCGTATGAGCCGGACAGGCCTGGACTCTGGGGCCAACGTCCTGACTTTC	CASSPRMSRTGLDSGANVLTF
-	TRBV28	-	TRBJ1-1	TGTGCCAGCAGGGAAGTCGCGGGGACTGAAGCTTTCTTT	CASREVAGTEAFF
-	TRBV6-5	-	TRBJ1-2	TGTGCCAGCACAAGAGCGGGCTATGGCTACACCTTC	CASTRAGYGYTF
TRBD1	TRBV3-1/TRBV3-2	-	TRBJ2-1	TGTGCCACGAAGGGACAGGGTAACCTGAATGAGCAGTTCTTC	CATKGQGNLNEQFF
-	TRBV5-1	once	TRBJ2-2	TGCGCCAGCAGAGGAAGTCGGACAGAGAACACCGGGGAGCTGTTTTTT	CASRGSRTENTGELFF
TRBD2	TRBV6-5	-	TRBJ2-5	TGTGCCAGCAGGGGACTAGCGAGTTCCGGGGAGACCCAGTACTTC	CASRGLASSGETQYF
-	TRBV21-1	once	TRBJ1-4	TGTGCCAGCAGCACGAGGCAGGGTGCTAATGAAAAACTGTTTTTT	CASSTRQGANEKLFF
-	TRBV19	once	TRBJ1-2	TGTGCCAGTAGTCCCCAGGGTCTCGCGAGGGGCTACACCTTC	CASSPQGLARGYTF
TRBD2	TRBV19	-	TRBJ2-3	TGTGCCAGTAAAAGCCAGACTCTGGGGAGCGGGGGGCCGGATACGCAGTATTTT	CASKSQTLGSGGPDTQYF
-	TRBV19	-	TRBJ2-7	TGTGCCAGTAGTATCGCGCGCGGGAACGAGCAGTACTTC	CASSIARGNEQYF
-	TRBV5-4	-	TRBJ1-1	TGTGCCAGCAGTTGGGGACAAACCGGCACTGAAGCTTTCTTT	CASSWGQTGTEAFF
TRBD1	TRBV6-5	-	TRBJ1-6	TGTGCCAGCAGTTTAGGACAGGGGGCAGGGTCACCCCTCCACTTT	CASSLGQGAGSPLHF
TRBD1	TRBV2	-	TRBJ1-1	TGTGCCAGAAGACAGGGGCTGGCCCTGAACACTGAAGCTTTCTTT	CARRQGLALNTEAFF
-	TRBV7-3	-	TRBJ1-6	TGTGCCAGCAGCTTGGGGGGGCAGCATTCACCCCTCCACTTT	CASSLGGQHSPLHF
-	TRBV21-1	once	TRBJ2-7	TGTGCCAGCACCCCCCGACAGGGGGCGTCCTACGAGCAGTACTTC	CASTPRQGASYEQYF
TRBD2	TRBV2	-	TRBJ2-3	TGTGCCAGCACCCTAGCGGGGGTCACAGATACGCAGTATTTT	CASTLAGVTDTQYF